The clone carrying this T cell receptor (beta chain) was seen many times. The CDR3 is made up of 14 amino acids. Per the germline V gene, CDR1 is SGHRS and CDR2 is YFSETQ. With 2 bases removed from V and 1 base from J, the gap between germline ends came to 6 bases. The data stem from a study of T-cell reconstitution after alpha-beta-depleted transplantation in children. Unique molecular identifiers were used to barcode this TCRbeta library. TCRdb independently ran MiXCR on the PCR reads; one entry per CDR3 protein. The sample includes 640,000 or so distinct CDR3 sequences, 15% to 20% of them seen just once.

The V and J genes are TRBV5-1 and TRBJ2-2, with D unclear. This TCR was recovered from a human donor who donated a stem cell graft to a child with acute myeloid leukemia. The source material was PBMCs from the stem cell graft donor, sampled from the stem cell graft. The DNA of the CDR3 is TGCGCCAGCAGCTTTGAAGGGAACACCGGGGAGCTGTTTTTT. Its translation is CASSFEGNTGELFF.